This TCR beta chain came from a study of beta chain features in type 1 diabetes. Findings and limits, study-wide: Naive, central memory and Treg TCRB repertoires seemed to resemble each other more closely in patients than they did in healthy donors. VDJ junctions from type 1 diabetes patients carried fewer insertions and larger deletions.

Reverse transcription of all isolated RNA meant that expressed TCRB transcripts were sequenced. TCRdb's copy holds only in-frame clones and misses some; the assay was immunoSEQ multiplex PCR. This repertoire shows some 250,000 clones, about 30% found once; its top ten account for 3.5% to 4%. This clone was found a few times. Antigen: not known. The sample has other DNA sequences that encode this CDR3 too. A single heparinised blood sample, averaging approximately 116 mL, was obtained per donor. The origin of this receptor is a man between 25 and 39 years old in good health. The sequenced sample consisted of central memory CD4+ T cells from blood.

In DNA, the CDR3 is TGTGCCAGCAGCCAACGTGACTATGGCTACACCTTC. Protein product: CASSQRDYGYTF. The chain uses TRBV7-2 and TRBJ1-2; D ambiguous. V lost 5 bases and J 3 bases, leaving 7 bases between the germline ends. This CDR3 is 12 amino acids long. The germline V gene encodes CDR1 SGHTA and CDR2 FQGNSA.